Sequencing of this T cell receptor beta chain was carried out in a study of T cell responses to AZD1222 COVID-19 vaccine. General study results and limits: Of spike-specific TCRs, nearly half reportedly target regions left unmutated in variants.

The protocol was immunoSEQ multiplex PCR, while the TCRdb copy is restricted to in-frame clones and leaves out a portion. The table includes over 85,000 clones, more than 70% detected once. CDR3 length: 16 amino acids. Trimming took off 0 bases at V and 6 bases at J, with 14 bases between the two ends. CDR1 MNHEY and CDR2 SVGAGI come from the germline V gene. This clone was found once. As yet, its antigen is unknown. Pooled together were second doses at about 4 or about 12 weeks. The chain uses TRBV6-5 and TRBJ2-2, with unresolved D. Sequences were derived from peripheral blood, sampled 28 days after the second AZD1222 dose. The receptor was derived from an adult who received the AZD1222 COVID-19 vaccine. CDR3 sequence (DNA): TGTGCCAGCAGTTACTCGTCCCGGATCATGGCCGGGGAGCTGTTTTTT. This sequence encodes CASSYSSRIMAGELFF.